This TCR beta chain was sequenced in a study of breast tumors, draining lymph nodes, adjacent tissues. Each CDR3 protein gets one entry after TCRdb re-called the multiplex PCR reads with MiXCR. This table holds tens of thousands of distinct CDR3 sequences, 55% to 80% found once. General observations from the study: Luminal-like breast cancer showed significantly higher tumor–nontumor repertoire similarity than basal-like. Tumor repertoires ranked between lymph nodes and nontumor tissue in diversity, with V and J gene preferences. The lymph node origin of tumor T cells was framed as consistent with a hypothesis, not demonstrated. Most tumor T cells seemingly derive from lymph node, then expand in tumor.

About this clonotype: Its antigen is currently unknown. A much more abundant neighbour one base away suggests this may be a read error. The conserved phenylalanine or tryptophan is not found at the CDR3 terminus, so this likely reflects a read error.

The CDR3 length is 12 residues. The germline CDR1 and CDR2 sequences are SQVTM and ANQGSEA. The V end was cut by 7 bases, the J end by 4 bases, with 13 bases between. The gene calls are TRBV29-1 and TRBJ1-1, with D possibly matching TRBD1 (5 bases). Sample: tumor-adjacent breast tissue. The source is a female donor with breast cancer. Some clones in this sample may be carry-over from other donors' samples. The DNA for the CDR3 is TGCAGCGCCGGGCGGGGGATCACTGAAGCTTTCCTT. Translating gives CSAGRGITEAFL.